Below are 20 T cell receptor beta chains sequenced from a single sample in a study of T cells in Graves' hyperthyroidism and ophthalmopathy. RNA transcripts yielded amplified TCR beta CDR3 regions. The primer set for the first-round RT-PCR of the TCR CDR3 was HTBI. Each CDR3 protein gets one entry after TCRdb re-called the multiplex PCR reads with MiXCR. The table shows around 350,000 distinct CDR3 sequences, with approximately 25% occurring only once. The sequencing sample was made of blood. The receptor source for this set is a man aged 45 to 65 with Graves' hyperthyroidism.

The chain is built from TRBV5-5 and TRBJ1-1; the D is unclear. Germline V gives CDR1 SGHKS, CDR2 YYEKEE (reference sequence). The CDR3 runs to 13 residues. Trimming pared 1 base from V and 3 bases from J, leaving 7 bases between. DNA of the CDR3: TGTGCCAGCAGCTTGTTCAGCGACACTGAAGCTTTCTTT. Translating it yields CASSLFSDTEAFF.

V gene TRBV7-9 combines with J gene TRBJ2-7, with D unresolved. Germline V CDR1 and CDR2: SEHNR, FQNEAQ (reference sequence). The CDR3 runs to 12 residues. Trimming removed 6 bases at V and 0 bases at J, with 6 bases between. The CDR3 DNA reads as TGTGCCAGCAGTACTCCCTCCTACGAGCAGTACTTC. Protein: CASSTPSYEQYF.

On this clonotype itself: This may stem from a read error, because a much larger clone lies one nucleotide away. The V gene is TRBV24-1, the J gene TRBJ2-5; unclear D gene. This CDR3 spans 15 amino acids. Germline V gives CDR1 KGHDR, CDR2 SFDVKD. DNA for the CDR3: TGTGCCACCACTGATCGGTCGTCAAGCACTGTGACCCAGTACTTC. As protein: CATTDRSSSTVTQYF.

The CDR3 region has the DNA TGTGCCAGCAGTGAATGGCCCTTGAGGCAGGGGGCAGGTTCACCCCTCCACTTT. It translates to CASSEWPLRQGAGSPLHF. This chain connects TRBV6-1 to TRBJ1-6, with TRBD1 identical over 8 bases. CDR1 and CDR2 (germline): MNHNS, SASEGT. The CDR3 loop spans 18 amino acids. Trimming took 2 bases from V and 9 from J; bases not matched to a gene: 15.

This clonotype was found a few times. The chain employs TRBV28 and TRBJ2-1; perhaps TRBD1 as D (6 bases). Per the germline V gene, CDR1 is MDHEN and CDR2 is SYDVKM. The CDR3 is made up of 13 amino acids. Deletions cut 11 bases from V and 0 bases from J, with 11 bases between. Here the CDR3 reads CAATGSSYNEQFF. For the CDR3, the DNA is TGTGCCGCCACAGGGAGCTCCTACAATGAGCAGTTCTTC. The variable domain in full, completed from reference TRBV28 and TRBJ2-1, reads DVKVTQSSRYLVKRTGEKVFLECVQDMDHENMFWYRQDPGLGLRLIYFSYDVKMKEKGDIPEGYSVSREKKERFSLILESASTNQTSMYLCAATGSSYNEQFFGPGTRLTVL.

In this sample, this clonotype turned up a few times. The genes are TRBV20-1 and TRBJ2-3; either TRBD1 or TRBD2 may fit D (5 bases each). V lost 6 bases and J lost 0, with 19 bases in between. The CDR3 covers 16 residues. The germline gives CDR1 DFQATT, CDR2 SNEGSKA (reference sequence). The CDR3 DNA reads TGCAGTGCCCGCCGGGGCGGATCTACTAGCACAGATACGCAGTATTTT. Amino acids: CSARRGGSTSTDTQYF.

This chain uses TRBV9 with TRBJ1-3; the D is unclear. The CDR3 has 13 amino acids. The V gene's germline CDR1 is SGDLS and CDR2 YYNGEE. Trimming took off 0 bases at V and 1 base at J, with 2 bases between the two ends. CDR3 sequence: CASSVASGNTIYF. As DNA, the CDR3 is TGTGCCAGCAGCGTAGCATCTGGAAACACCATATATTTT.

For the CDR3, the DNA is TGTGCCATCAGACAGGGGGGCACCGACTCTGGAAACACCATATATTTT. Its translation is CAIRQGGTDSGNTIYF. V and J are TRBV10-3 and TRBJ1-3, with TRBD1 matching over 8 bases. The V gene's germline CDR1 is ENHRY and CDR2 SYGVKD. This CDR3 has 16 amino acids. Losses at the gene ends were 6 bases for V and 0 bases for J; bases not matched to a gene: 7.

In this sample, this clonotype turned up a few times. The gene calls are TRBV5-6 and TRBJ2-1; 8 bases align to TRBD2. V lost 2 bases to trimming and J lost 0 bases; unmatched junction nucleotides: 4. The germline V gene has CDR1 SGHDT and CDR2 YYEEEE. The CDR3 runs 16 residues. The CDR3 is CASSFYSGSSYNEQFF. CDR3 in DNA: TGTGCCAGCAGCTTCTACAGCGGGAGCTCCTACAATGAGCAGTTCTTC.

CDR3 loop: CASSQGGLEQETQYF. CDR3 nucleotides: TGCGCCAGCAGCCAGGGCGGACTAGAGCAAGAGACCCAGTACTTC. V gene TRBV5-1 combines with J gene TRBJ2-5; the match to TRBD2 covers 7 bases. Germline trimming cut 4 bases from V and 2 bases from J; bases unmatched to any gene: 8. The CDR3 covers 15 residues. Germline CDR1 SGHRS, CDR2 YFSETQ. Together with reference TRBV5-1 and TRBJ2-5, the CDR3 gives the full variable domain: KAGVTQTPRYLIKTRGQQVTLSCSPISGHRSVSWYQQTPGQGLQFLFEYFSETQRNKGNFPGRFSGRQFSNSRSEMNVSTLELGDSALYLCASSQGGLEQETQYFGPGTRLLVL.

This clonotype is a singleton in its sample. The rearrangement uses TRBV5-1 and TRBJ1-4; the match to TRBD1 covers 10 bases. This CDR3 has 15 residues. Germline V gene lookup returns CDR1 SGHRS and CDR2 YFSETQ. V trimming: 4 bases; J trimming: 10 bases; junction bases outside the gene matches: 10. CDR3 protein: CASSEGQGDVGKLFF. The CDR3 coding sequence is TGCGCCAGCAGCGAAGGACAGGGGGATGTGGGAAAACTGTTTTTT.

In this sample, this clonotype turned up a few times. V usage is TRBV5-1 and J usage is TRBJ1-2; 7 bases map to TRBD1. Losses at the gene ends were 3 bases for V and 3 bases for J; bases not matched to a gene: 8. Looked up from germline, CDR1 is SGHRS and CDR2 is YFSETQ. CDR3 length: 15 amino acids. The CDR3 spells CASSSGDSSYYGYTF. The CDR3 DNA reads TGCGCCAGCAGCTCGGGGGACAGCTCTTACTATGGCTACACCTTC.

The table lists this clonotype with many counts. The chain couples TRBV28 to TRBJ2-7, with 8 nucleotides matching TRBD1. The trim removed 6 bases at V and 0 bases at J, leaving 4 bases unmatched. The CDR3 has 14 residues. Germline loops: CDR1 MDHEN, CDR2 SYDVKM. CDR3 loop: CASSHGQGSYEQYF. The CDR3 DNA reads TGTGCCAGCAGCCACGGACAGGGCTCCTACGAGCAGTACTTC.

This clonotype was observed a few times. The V gene is TRBV6-1, the J gene TRBJ2-7, with TRBD2 as a possible D gene (6 bases). The V end lost 5 bases, the J end lost 1 base, and 9 bases lay between the germline ends. In germline, CDR1 is MNHNS, CDR2 SASEGT. The CDR3 loop spans 13 amino acids. The DNA for the CDR3 is TGTGCCAGCAGTATGGGACTGTCCTACGAGCAGTACTTC. It encodes CASSMGLSYEQYF.

This clonotype was observed at least ten times. The rearrangement joins TRBV12-3 or TRBV12-4 to TRBJ2-7, with D perhaps TRBD2 (5 bases). Trimming took 4 bases from V and 5 from J, leaving 15 bases between them. The CDR3 sequence is 14 residues long. Written as DNA, the CDR3 is TGTGCCAGCAGTTCGGACTCGCTTTCCCACGAGCAGTACTTC. Amino acid sequence: CASSSDSLSHEQYF.

V gene TRBV6-1 combines with J gene TRBJ1-4; TRBD1 aligns across 7 bases. The germline CDR1 and CDR2 sequences are MNHNS and SASEGT. The junction had 3 bases not matched to a gene; V was cut back by 1 base and J by 7 bases. This CDR3 has 14 amino acids. The CDR3 DNA follows: TGTGCCAGCAGTGAAGACAGGGGTGGTGAAAAACTGTTTTTT. Translation: CASSEDRGGEKLFF.

The chain carries TRBV6-5 and TRBJ1-5; 7 positions match TRBD1. This CDR3 spans 16 amino acids. The V gene end was trimmed by 2 bases and the J gene end by 1 base; junction bases not matched to a gene: 5. The germline CDR1 and CDR2 sequences are MNHEY and SVGAGI. The CDR3 nucleotides read TGTGCCAGCAGTTACCGACAGGGACGGAGCAATCAGCCCCAGCATTTT. It is translated as CASSYRQGRSNQPQHF.

This clonotype was counted many times. The V call is TRBV2, the J call TRBJ2-5; 10 positions agree with TRBD2. The V and J ends lost 4 bases and 2 bases, in that order; junction bases with no gene match: 7. The CDR3 has 16 amino acids. The germline CDR1 and CDR2 sequences are SNHLY and FYNNEI. CDR3 protein: CASSGGAGGKQETQYF. In nucleotides, the CDR3 is TGTGCCAGCAGTGGCGGAGCGGGAGGGAAACAAGAGACCCAGTACTTC.

The chain joins TRBV11-1 to TRBJ2-7; 8 bases fit TRBD2. V lost 5 bases, J lost 7 bases, and 13 bases stayed unmatched. Per the germline V gene, CDR1 is SGHAT and CDR2 is FQDESV (reference sequence). This CDR3 spans 15 amino acids. The chain's CDR3 is CASSPLPAGDVEQYF. CDR3 in DNA: TGTGCCAGCAGCCCCCTGCCAGCGGGAGACGTGGAGCAGTACTTC.

The rearrangement links TRBV6-2 or TRBV6-3 to TRBJ2-3; 14 bases are shared with TRBD2. This CDR3 region has 18 residues. CDR1 MNHEY and CDR2 SVGEGT come from the germline V gene. V shed 0 bases, J shed 0 bases, and the junction held 2 bases outside the gene matches. CDR3 DNA sequence: TGTGCCAGCAGTTACTCGGGACTAGCGGGAGTCAGCACAGATACGCAGTATTTT. It encodes CASSYSGLAGVSTDTQYF.